These T cell receptor beta chains were read from a single sample in a study of multiple sclerosis patients with progressive multifocal leukoencephalopathy. The assay was immunoSEQ multiplex PCR, and TCRdb's table has in-frame clones only and misses some. The sample lists approximately 30,000 clones, almost 90% occurring once. The sample consisted of PBMCs, taken from a patient treated with natalizumab. These receptors came from a human donor with multiple sclerosis. Each CDR3 is given with its conserved first and last residue. A D gene is named only where the DNA matches it firmly. For some rows the clone size is stated as once, few or many, or as a class when expanded; others skip it.

>15|TRBV4-1|TRBD1|TRBJ2-2|.
CASSLRDSNTGELFF
TGCGCCAGCAGCCTCCGGGACAGTAACACCGGGGAGCTGTTTTTT
>18|TRBV9|TRBD1|TRBJ2-5|.
CASSVPSRDRGRQETQYF
TGTGCCAGCAGCGTACCAAGTCGAGACAGGGGGCGCCAAGAGACCCAGTACTTC
>15|TRBV14|TRBD1|TRBJ2-7|.
CASSHRDRGTGEQYF
TGTGCCAGCAGCCACCGGGACAGGGGTACGGGCGAGCAGTACTTC
>14|TRBV6-6|TRBD1|TRBJ1-4|.
CASSLRDSNEKLFF
TGTGCCAGCAGTCTCCGGGACAGTAATGAAAAACTGTTTTTT
>13|TRBV7-9|.|TRBJ2-7|.
CASSPGRLYEQYF
TGTGCCAGCAGCCCGGGACGGCTCTACGAGCAGTACTTC
>16|TRBV7-2|.|TRBJ2-6|.
CASSLVGHLEANVLTF
TGTGCCAGCAGCTTAGTGGGACACCTCGAGGCCAACGTCCTGACTTTC
>15|TRBV28|TRBD1|TRBJ1-4|once
CASSDARGRREKLFF
TGTGCCAGCAGTGACGCCAGGGGGCGGCGGGAAAAACTGTTTTTT
>16|TRBV27|.|TRBJ2-5|.
CASSLRWDLYQETQYF
TGTGCCAGCAGTTTAAGGTGGGACCTCTACCAAGAGACCCAGTACTTC
>16|TRBV4-2|TRBD2|TRBJ2-3|.
CASSQESSGASDTQYF
TGTGCCAGCAGCCAAGAGAGTAGCGGGGCCTCCGATACGCAGTATTTT
>11|TRBV6-5|.|TRBJ1-1|once
CASRRGAEAFF
TGTGCCAGCAGAAGGGGAGCCGAAGCTTTCTTT
>16|TRBV5-6|.|TRBJ1-6|.
CASSWGAGVEGSPLHF
TGTGCCAGCAGCTGGGGGGCGGGGGTTGAAGGTTCACCCCTCCACTTT
>14|TRBV2|.|TRBJ1-3|.
CASRPDDSGNTIYF
TGTGCCAGCAGACCGGACGACTCTGGAAACACCATATATTTT
>21|TRBV5-1|TRBD2|TRBJ2-3|.
CASPLETEGGTVRGETDTQYF
TGCGCCAGCCCCCTGGAAACTGAGGGAGGGACCGTAAGGGGAGAGACAGATACGCAGTATTTT
>16|TRBV6-6|.|TRBJ2-5|once
CASSYARGPGLETQYF
TGTGCCAGCAGTTACGCACGGGGGCCGGGGTTGGAGACCCAGTACTTC
>15|TRBV12-5|.|TRBJ1-1|.
CASGLDGNGVPEAFF
TGTGCTAGTGGTTTGGACGGGAACGGGGTCCCTGAAGCTTTCTTT
>15|TRBV28|TRBD1|TRBJ1-1|.
CASSLGTGGNTEAFF
TGTGCCAGCAGTTTAGGGACAGGGGGGAACACTGAAGCTTTCTTT
>16|TRBV4-2|.|TRBJ1-2|.
CASSQVKGTDNYGYTF
TGTGCCAGCAGCCAAGTTAAGGGCACGGATAACTATGGCTACACCTTC
>14|TRBV4-1|.|TRBJ1-4|.
CASTRGPTNEKLFF
TGCGCCAGCACGCGGGGCCCAACTAATGAAAAACTGTTTTTT
>20|TRBV19|TRBD1|TRBJ2-7|.
CASSIGPGQGSSRSSYEQYF
TGTGCCAGTAGTATAGGTCCGGGACAGGGGAGTTCTCGGAGCTCCTACGAGCAGTACTTC
>14|TRBV6-1|.|TRBJ1-1|once
CASSVREGESKAFF
TGTGCCAGCAGTGTTAGGGAAGGGGAATCAAAGGCTTTCTTT
>16|TRBV7-2|TRBD1|TRBJ1-2|once
CASSLAPGTANYGYTF
TGTGCCAGCAGCTTAGCGCCCGGGACAGCTAACTATGGCTACACCTTC
>15|TRBV7-2|TRBD1|TRBJ2-3|.
CASSFRGPSTDTQYF
TGTGCCAGCAGCTTCAGGGGGCCTAGCACAGATACGCAGTATTTT
>15|TRBV4-2|.|TRBJ1-2|.
CASSQEVGANYGYTF
TGTGCCAGCAGCCAAGAGGTAGGGGCGAACTATGGCTACACCTTC
>16|TRBV10-3|TRBD1|TRBJ2-6|.
CAISSTGGSGANVLTF
TGTGCCATCAGTTCTACAGGGGGCTCTGGGGCCAACGTCCTGACTTTC
>15|TRBV4-2|.|TRBJ1-2|.
CASSQGAGGFYGYTF
TGTGCCAGCAGCCAAGGGGCGGGCGGATTCTATGGCTACACCTTC
>11|TRBV6-5|.|TRBJ2-4|once
CATLGGNIQYF
TGTGCCACCTTGGGGGGAAACATTCAGTACTTC
>14|TRBV10-3|TRBD1|TRBJ2-3|.
CATGVDRAPDTQYF
TGTGCCACGGGGGTGGACAGGGCCCCAGATACGCAGTATTTT